This TCR beta chain was sequenced for a study of beta chain features in type 1 diabetes. Whole-study results and caveats: The question left open here concerned HLA type influencing TCRB rearrangement.

Expressed TCRB transcripts were sequenced, since all the RNA that had been isolated was reverse transcribed. Assay used: immunoSEQ multiplex PCR; TCRdb lists only in-frame clones, some missing. The sample yields about 330,000 clones, about 10% seen once. Central memory, naive, regulatory and stem cell-like memory CD4+ cells were sorted by CD45RO/CCR7/CD25/CD127/CD95/CD27. Comment on this clone: Its antigen remains unknown.

This CDR3 is built from 13 residues. Germline CDR1 reads LNHDA; CDR2 reads SQIVND (reference sequence). Trimming removed 7 bases from V and 6 bases from J; junction bases left unmatched: 4. The rearrangement uses TRBV19 and TRBJ2-3; TRBD2 matches at 10 bases. Sequencing was performed on naive CD4+ T cells from blood. The sequence derives from a woman in her twenties or thirties in good health. As DNA, the CDR3 is TGTGCCAGTATAGCGGGAGGCGCCGATACGCAGTATTTT. Protein sequence: CASIAGGADTQYF.